A single count supports the clone carrying this T cell receptor beta chain. This CDR3 region has 13 residues. V dropped 2 bases and J dropped 2 bases, with 6 bases sitting between them. In germline, CDR1 is SQVTM, CDR2 ANQGSEA. The method was immunoSEQ multiplex PCR; TCRdb's version includes in-frame clones alone and lacks a portion of them. Here the sample spans fewer than 3 million clones, just under 95% being singletons. These data originate in a study of shared clonotypes between healthy human individuals. Material for sequencing was naive CD4+ T cells from PBMCs. Subset defined: CD45RA+ positively selected. The receptor's source is a man between 18 and 35 years old in good health. Some clones in this sample may be carry-over from other donors' samples. The genes are TRBV29-1 and TRBJ1-4; D is unresolved. The CDR3 DNA reads as TGCAGCGTTGAAATGGGGACTAATGAAAAACTGTTTTTT. Its translation: CSVEMGTNEKLFF.